This T cell receptor (beta chain) comes out of a study of control samples from healthy donors and cancer patients. Sequencing was performed with immunoSEQ multiplex PCR; in TCRdb, only in-frame clones are kept and a portion is missing. This sample yields tens of thousands of clones, of which around four fifths are seen a single time; roughly 21% belongs to the top ten. Germline CDR1 and CDR2: LGHNA and YSLEER. The CDR3 has 15 amino acids. V shed 8 bases, J shed 2 bases, and the junction held 10 bases outside the gene matches. This rearrangement joins TRBV4-3 to TRBJ2-3, with TRBD2 matching over 7 bases. Sequenced input: PBMCs. The sequence was collected from an older woman with lung cancer. As DNA, the CDR3 is TGCGCCAGCGGACAAGCGGGATTGCCCACAGATACGCAGTATTTT. Its protein is CASGQAGLPTDTQYF.